A selection of T cell receptor beta chains follows, all from one sample in a study of OX40 agonist ivuxolimab in advanced cancers. Measured with immunoSEQ multiplex PCR; TCRdb has only the in-frame clones, and not every one. This table has around 79,000 clones, 90% to 95% appearing once. Material: CD4+ or CD8+ T cells sorted from blood, obtained in a trial of the OX40 agonist ivuxolimab. These receptors originate from an adult with an advanced solid tumor such as melanoma, head and neck, liver or kidney cancer. Each CDR3 is given with its conserved first and last residue. The D gene is left open where the match is weak. Not every row has a clone size; where given, it reads once, few, many or a size class.

CDR3 protein: CASSGETRGATNYGYTF; CDR3 DNA: TGTGCCAGCAGTGGGGAGACTCGCGGGGCGACTAACTATGGCTACACCTTC; J gene: TRBJ1-2; clone size: NA; V gene: TRBV28; D gene: NA
CDR3 protein: CASSYTSGTYEQYF; CDR3 DNA: TGTGCCAGCAGTTACACTAGCGGGACCTACGAGCAGTACTTC; J gene: TRBJ2-7; clone size: NA; V gene: TRBV6-5; D gene: TRBD2
CDR3 protein: CASSLGQVASYEQYF; CDR3 DNA: TGTGCCAGCAGCTTGGGGCAGGTCGCCTCCTACGAGCAGTACTTC; J gene: TRBJ2-7; clone size: once; V gene: TRBV13; D gene: NA
CDR3 protein: CASSTGQGSRPQHF; CDR3 DNA: TGTGCCAGCAGCACCGGACAGGGCTCACGGCCCCAGCATTTT; J gene: TRBJ1-5; clone size: few; V gene: TRBV7-9; D gene: TRBD1
CDR3 protein: CASSTSISDTQYF; CDR3 DNA: TGTGCCAGTAGTACCTCAATTTCAGATACGCAGTATTTT; J gene: TRBJ2-3; clone size: NA; V gene: TRBV19; D gene: NA
CDR3 protein: CASSRGQSYGYTF; CDR3 DNA: TGCGCCAGCAGCCGGGGACAGTCCTATGGCTACACCTTC; J gene: TRBJ1-2; clone size: once; V gene: TRBV4-1; D gene: TRBD1
CDR3 protein: CASIGAGRGQGYGYTF; CDR3 DNA: TGTGCCAGCATCGGGGCAGGGAGGGGTCAGGGCTATGGCTACACCTTC; J gene: TRBJ1-2; clone size: NA; V gene: TRBV28; D gene: NA
CDR3 protein: CASSLWTLRAGLYGYTF; CDR3 DNA: TGTGCCAGCAGCTTGTGGACTCTTCGTGCGGGATTGTATGGCTACACCTTC; J gene: TRBJ1-2; clone size: NA; V gene: TRBV5-4; D gene: NA
CDR3 protein: CASSRLTSGVGDTQYF; CDR3 DNA: TGTGCCAGCAGTCGTCTGACTAGCGGGGTGGGCGATACGCAGTATTTT; J gene: TRBJ2-3; clone size: NA; V gene: TRBV27; D gene: TRBD2
CDR3 protein: CASSSGHNSGANVLTF; CDR3 DNA: TGTGCCAGCAGCTCGGGACATAACTCTGGGGCCAACGTCCTGACTTTC; J gene: TRBJ2-6; clone size: NA; V gene: TRBV7-8; D gene: NA
CDR3 protein: CASSLRGGSTEAFF; CDR3 DNA: TGTGCCAGCAGCTTAAGGGGTGGAAGCACTGAAGCTTTCTTT; J gene: TRBJ1-1; clone size: NA; V gene: TRBV7-3; D gene: NA
CDR3 protein: CASSLARTSTSGTDTQYF; CDR3 DNA: TGCGCCAGCAGCTTGGCCCGCACTAGTACTAGCGGCACAGATACGCAGTATTTT; J gene: TRBJ2-3; clone size: NA; V gene: TRBV5-1; D gene: TRBD2
CDR3 protein: CASSRGDLRTYHNEQFF; CDR3 DNA: TGCGCCAGCAGCCGGGGGGACCTCAGGACCTACCACAATGAGCAGTTCTTC; J gene: TRBJ2-1; clone size: NA; V gene: TRBV5-1; D gene: TRBD2
CDR3 protein: CASSLGTDRGEQYF; CDR3 DNA: TGCGCCAGCAGCTTAGGGACGGATCGCGGCGAGCAGTACTTC; J gene: TRBJ2-7; clone size: NA; V gene: TRBV5-1; D gene: NA
CDR3 protein: CASSISSTSYEQYF; CDR3 DNA: TGTGCCAGCAGCATATCGAGTACCTCCTACGAGCAGTACTTC; J gene: TRBJ2-7; clone size: NA; V gene: TRBV7-8; D gene: NA
CDR3 protein: CAWWRMSSDTEAFF; CDR3 DNA: TGTGCCTGGTGGCGGATGTCGTCGGACACTGAAGCTTTCTTT; J gene: TRBJ1-1; clone size: few; V gene: TRBV30; D gene: NA
CDR3 protein: CASSIGGAGKPQHF; CDR3 DNA: TGTGCCAGTAGTATAGGAGGGGCGGGAAAGCCCCAGCATTTT; J gene: TRBJ1-5; clone size: NA; V gene: TRBV19; D gene: NA
CDR3 protein: CASSLPGLETQYF; CDR3 DNA: TGTGCCAGCAGTTTACCTGGATTAGAGACCCAGTACTTC; J gene: TRBJ2-5; clone size: NA; V gene: TRBV28; D gene: NA
CDR3 protein: CASSLEAGLSEQYF; CDR3 DNA: TGTGCCAGCAGCTTAGAAGCGGGGCTCTCCGAGCAGTACTTC; J gene: TRBJ2-7; clone size: NA; V gene: TRBV11-2; D gene: TRBD2
CDR3 protein: CASSLAPNRGADYGYTF; CDR3 DNA: TGTGCCAGCAGCTTAGCCCCCAACAGGGGGGCGGACTATGGCTACACCTTC; J gene: TRBJ1-2; clone size: NA; V gene: TRBV7-2; D gene: TRBD1
CDR3 protein: CASSPPGQVFEQYF; CDR3 DNA: TGTGCCAGCAGTCCCCCGGGACAGGTCTTCGAGCAGTACTTC; J gene: TRBJ2-7; clone size: NA; V gene: TRBV6-5; D gene: TRBD1
CDR3 protein: CASSFGAGGPNEQFF; CDR3 DNA: TGTGCCAGCAGCTTCGGGGCAGGGGGCCCCAATGAGCAGTTCTTC; J gene: TRBJ2-1; clone size: NA; V gene: TRBV7-3; D gene: TRBD1
CDR3 protein: CASSPSDRVNYEQYF; CDR3 DNA: TGCGCCAGCAGCCCATCCGACAGGGTAAACTACGAGCAGTACTTC; J gene: TRBJ2-7; clone size: NA; V gene: TRBV5-1; D gene: TRBD1
CDR3 protein: CASSGGGNRTEKLFF; CDR3 DNA: TGTGCCAGCAGTGGGGGTGGGAACAGAACTGAAAAACTGTTTTTT; J gene: TRBJ1-4; clone size: NA; V gene: TRBV2; D gene: NA
CDR3 protein: CASSSMQNTEAFF; CDR3 DNA: TGTGCCAGCAGCTCAATGCAGAACACTGAAGCTTTCTTT; J gene: TRBJ1-1; clone size: few; V gene: TRBV7-3; D gene: NA
CDR3 protein: CASRSTLQGNQPQHF; CDR3 DNA: TGTGCCAGTAGGTCGACCCTCCAGGGGAATCAGCCCCAGCATTTT; J gene: TRBJ1-5; clone size: NA; V gene: TRBV19; D gene: NA
CDR3 protein: CASLWTSGGYNEQFF; CDR3 DNA: TGTGCCAGCCTCTGGACTAGCGGGGGTTACAATGAGCAGTTCTTC; J gene: TRBJ2-1; clone size: few; V gene: TRBV7-2; D gene: TRBD2
CDR3 protein: CASSLPSQGGRYEQYF; CDR3 DNA: TGTGCCAGCAGTTTACCCTCACAGGGGGGTCGCTACGAGCAGTACTTC; J gene: TRBJ2-7; clone size: NA; V gene: TRBV28; D gene: TRBD1
CDR3 protein: CASRAAGSSAQYF; CDR3 DNA: TGTGCCAGCAGGGCGGCGGGGTCCTCGGCCCAGTACTTC; J gene: TRBJ2-5; clone size: NA; V gene: TRBV28; D gene: NA
CDR3 protein: CASSSSSGSSGELFF; CDR3 DNA: TGCGCCAGCAGCAGCAGTAGCGGGAGCTCCGGGGAGCTGTTTTTT; J gene: TRBJ2-2; clone size: NA; V gene: TRBV5-1; D gene: TRBD2
CDR3 protein: CSAHTIEAFF; CDR3 DNA: TGCAGTGCCCACACCATTGAAGCTTTCTTT; J gene: TRBJ1-1; clone size: few; V gene: TRBV20-1; D gene: NA
CDR3 protein: CASSADRDTEAFF; CDR3 DNA: TGTGCCAGCAGCGCTGACAGGGACACTGAAGCTTTCTTT; J gene: TRBJ1-1; clone size: NA; V gene: TRBV5-6; D gene: TRBD1
CDR3 protein: CASTSGTGGTGAYEQYF; CDR3 DNA: TGTGCCAGCACCTCGGGGACAGGGGGCACCGGGGCCTACGAGCAGTACTTC; J gene: TRBJ2-7; clone size: NA; V gene: TRBV2; D gene: TRBD1
CDR3 protein: CASSFTGVVTDTQYF; CDR3 DNA: TGTGCCAGCAGCTTCACAGGGGTGGTGACAGATACGCAGTATTTT; J gene: TRBJ2-3; clone size: NA; V gene: TRBV5-8; D gene: TRBD1
CDR3 protein: CASSGLTGPQPQHF; CDR3 DNA: TGTGCCAGCAGTGGCCTGACAGGGCCTCAGCCCCAGCATTTT; J gene: TRBJ1-5; clone size: NA; V gene: TRBV6-1; D gene: TRBD1
CDR3 protein: CAWSVYSEQYF; CDR3 DNA: TGTGCCTGGAGTGTATACTCCGAGCAGTACTTC; J gene: TRBJ2-7; clone size: NA; V gene: TRBV30; D gene: NA
CDR3 protein: CASSQAGRNSPLHF; CDR3 DNA: TGCGCCAGCAGCCAAGCGGGGAGGAATTCACCCCTCCACTTT; J gene: TRBJ1-6; clone size: NA; V gene: TRBV4-1; D gene: NA
CDR3 protein: CASSQEGLDPVYEQYF; CDR3 DNA: TGCGCCAGCAGCCAAGAAGGATTGGACCCAGTGTACGAGCAGTACTTC; J gene: TRBJ2-7; clone size: NA; V gene: TRBV4-3; D gene: NA
CDR3 protein: CASSRERVSNEQFF; CDR3 DNA: TGCGCCAGCAGCCGCGAAAGGGTGAGCAATGAGCAGTTCTTC; J gene: TRBJ2-1; clone size: NA; V gene: TRBV4-3; D gene: NA
CDR3 protein: CAWSRDRGKNEQFF; CDR3 DNA: TGTGCCTGGAGTAGGGACAGGGGAAAAAATGAGCAGTTCTTC; J gene: TRBJ2-1; clone size: NA; V gene: TRBV30; D gene: TRBD1
CDR3 protein: CASSPSPGSYEQYF; CDR3 DNA: TGTGCCAGCTCCCCTAGTCCGGGCTCCTACGAGCAGTACTTC; J gene: TRBJ2-7; clone size: NA; V gene: TRBV18; D gene: NA
CDR3 protein: CASSTGEAGELFF; CDR3 DNA: TGTGCCAGCAGCACAGGGGAGGCCGGGGAGCTGTTTTTT; J gene: TRBJ2-2; clone size: NA; V gene: TRBV6-4; D gene: NA
CDR3 protein: CAWRNASPSPLHF; CDR3 DNA: TGTGCCTGGAGGAACGCAAGCCCTTCACCCCTCCACTTT; J gene: TRBJ1-6; clone size: NA; V gene: TRBV30; D gene: NA
CDR3 protein: CAWSLGTGVEKLFF; CDR3 DNA: TGTGCCTGGAGTCTCGGGACAGGGGTAGAAAAACTGTTTTTT; J gene: TRBJ1-4; clone size: NA; V gene: TRBV30; D gene: TRBD1
CDR3 protein: CASSLGPLNTEAFF; CDR3 DNA: TGTGCCAGCAGCTTAGGGCCGCTGAACACTGAAGCTTTCTTT; J gene: TRBJ1-1; clone size: NA; V gene: TRBV7-2; D gene: NA
CDR3 protein: CASSLALGQLNTEAFF; CDR3 DNA: TGTGCCAGCAGCTTGGCCTTGGGACAGTTGAACACTGAAGCTTTCTTT; J gene: TRBJ1-1; clone size: once; V gene: TRBV5-4; D gene: TRBD1
CDR3 protein: CASSLTGTSGSVDTQYF; CDR3 DNA: TGCGCCAGCAGCCTTACCGGGACTAGCGGGAGCGTGGATACGCAGTATTTT; J gene: TRBJ2-3; clone size: NA; V gene: TRBV5-1; D gene: TRBD2
CDR3 protein: CASSFVSDQPQHF; CDR3 DNA: TGTGCCAGCAGTTTCGTCTCTGATCAGCCCCAGCATTTT; J gene: TRBJ1-5; clone size: NA; V gene: TRBV28; D gene: NA
CDR3 protein: CASSADNNEKLFF; CDR3 DNA: TGCGCCAGCAGCGCGGACAACAATGAAAAACTGTTTTTT; J gene: TRBJ1-4; clone size: NA; V gene: TRBV5-1; D gene: NA
CDR3 protein: CASSAGTPAYEQYF; CDR3 DNA: TGTGCCAGCAGTGCCGGGACACCCGCCTACGAGCAGTACTTC; J gene: TRBJ2-7; clone size: NA; V gene: TRBV2; D gene: NA
CDR3 protein: CASSPVLLAGGPGTDTQYF; CDR3 DNA: TGTGCCAGCTCACCAGTTTTACTAGCGGGAGGGCCAGGCACAGATACGCAGTATTTT; J gene: TRBJ2-3; clone size: NA; V gene: TRBV18; D gene: TRBD2
CDR3 protein: CASSFVDLQGGQPQHF; CDR3 DNA: TGTGCCAGCAGTTTTGTGGATTTGCAGGGAGGACAGCCCCAGCATTTT; J gene: TRBJ1-5; clone size: few; V gene: TRBV28; D gene: NA
CDR3 protein: CSVHERGPFGELFF; CDR3 DNA: TGCAGCGTTCATGAGCGTGGGCCGTTCGGGGAGCTGTTTTTT; J gene: TRBJ2-2; clone size: NA; V gene: TRBV29-1; D gene: NA
CDR3 protein: CASSSWTGGIDTQYF; CDR3 DNA: TGTGCCAGCAGCTCCTGGACAGGGGGCATAGATACGCAGTATTTT; J gene: TRBJ2-3; clone size: NA; V gene: TRBV7-9; D gene: TRBD1
CDR3 protein: CAISSPRDGLYGYTF; CDR3 DNA: TGTGCCATCAGTTCCCCCCGGGACGGCCTCTATGGCTACACCTTC; J gene: TRBJ1-2; clone size: NA; V gene: TRBV10-3; D gene: NA
CDR3 protein: CASSLESGTEQPQHF; CDR3 DNA: TGTGCCAGCAGCTTAGAGTCGGGGACTGAACAGCCCCAGCATTTT; J gene: TRBJ1-5; clone size: few; V gene: TRBV7-9; D gene: NA
CDR3 protein: CASSPGFSGANVLTF; CDR3 DNA: TGTGCCAGCAGCCCTGGATTCTCTGGGGCCAACGTCCTGACTTTC; J gene: TRBJ2-6; clone size: NA; V gene: TRBV9; D gene: NA
CDR3 protein: CASSLRSVGQSPSGANVLTF; CDR3 DNA: TGCGCCAGCAGCTTGAGGTCGGTGGGACAGAGTCCCTCTGGGGCCAACGTCCTGACTTTC; J gene: TRBJ2-6; clone size: once; V gene: TRBV5-1; D gene: TRBD1